This T cell receptor beta chain was documented in a study of CD8+ T cells in alopecia areata (dated by TCRdb to between 2017 and 2018). Study-wide context: To study T cell clonal expansion in alopecia areata, the researchers applied high-throughput TCRbeta sequencing to both the C3H/HeJ mouse model and human patients. TCRbeta CDR3 regions were amplified by immunoSEQ multiplex PCR using 35 Vbeta forward and 13 Jbeta reverse primers. Scalp tissue and sorted CD4+ and CD8+ peripheral blood T cells from patchy and totalis/universalis alopecia areata patients and from healthy controls were covered by human TCRbeta sequencing. Clonality in the scalp was compared among normal scalp (n=4), patchy alopecia areata scalp (n=8), and alopecia totalis/universalis scalp (n=8). The RNA source kit depended on sample type: the PAXgene miRNA kit for fixed scalp, the miRNeasy kit for PBMCs, and the RNeasy kit for mouse skin.

The germline V gene provides CDR1 MNHEY and CDR2 SVGAGI. The CDR3 has 11 amino acids, counting the end cysteine and phenylalanine. The read is trimmed to its CDR3 DNA, 33 bases read in frame from base 1. Trimming takes 5 bases from V and 5 bases from J, and the germline ends sit 6 bases apart. About this clone: This receptor's antigen is unknown. The input lacks base qualities; no much larger clone sits a single base away.

The library relied on the immunoSEQ multiplex PCR assay. RNA was extracted from all samples and reverse transcribed into cDNA, which served as template for TCR sequencing. First-strand cDNA was synthesized using SuperScript III with a 2:1 mix of oligo-dT and random hexamers. A synthetic immune receptor repertoire was used to measure amplification bias, and any remaining bias was corrected computationally. In the paper's pipeline: Raw reads were preprocessed to remove errors, and CDR3 was defined by IMGT conventions from the conserved cysteine to phenylalanine. To get clonality, Shannon entropy was normalized by log2 of the number of productive unique TCRs and the result was subtracted from 1. Whether each scalp clone was CD4 or CD8 was inferred by checking scalp TCRbeta sequences against the CD4 and CD8 repertoires from sorted blood. TCRdb re-hosts the immuneACCESS table, in-frame sequences only. Its copies lack some clones; in the studies checked, an unresolved V gene accounts for under half of them, and the cause for the rest is not known. Clone size and the V and J calls come from that table; the DNA yielded D and trimming. The sample includes a few hundred thousand clones, with more than 50% observed a single time. The top ten hold roughly 5% of the sample.

Findings and caveats that apply to the study as a whole: Shared TCR sequences between patients were less evident than in mice, which may be partly attributable to HLA diversity in the patient population. Scalp TCR repertoire analysis is complicated because resident alphabeta T cells in normal human skin are also sequenced, whereas mouse skin is dominated by gammadelta T cells. Higher clonality and more expanded CD8+ clones were observed in lesional scalp than in normal scalp, particularly in alopecia totalis/universalis, a finding suggestive of antigenic drive.

PBMCs were separated by density centrifugation and stained for CD3, CD4 and CD8, after which CD4+ and CD8+ T cells were sorted on a FACSAria. Unaffected controls provided scalp biopsies and blood samples. The receptor comes from a human donor in good health. In this chain, TRBV6-5 is recombined with TRBJ1-1; the D gene is possibly TRBD1, with 5 bases matching. Sequenced material: CD8+ T cells sorted from blood. Read as DNA, the sequence is TGTGCCAGCAGTGGGGGAACTGAAGCTTTCTTT. This encodes CASSGGTEAFF.